This T cell receptor beta chain was observed in a study of human T cells and chemical hapten exposure. Study results and limitations: After DPC sensitization, TCRs above 1 in 1000 frequency showed no change.

Each CDR3 protein gets one entry after TCRdb re-called the RACE reads with MiXCR. The table shows tens of thousands of distinct CDR3 sequences, with about 10% occurring only once. With respect to this clonotype: No antigen is known for it.

The time point is: patch test 1, 2 weeks after DPC sensitization. Sample treatment: therapeutic diphenylcyclopropenone sensitization with weekly scalp DPC. V was cut by 0 bases and J by 1 base, with 7 bases left in between. There are 14 residues in the CDR3. Germline V gene sequence: CDR1 SGHRS, CDR2 YFSETQ. The specimen comprised whole blood, sampled in connection with sensitization to the hapten diphenylcyclopropenone (DPC). This sequence was found in a woman aged 45-60 years with alopecia areata. Some clones in this sample may be carry-over from other donors' samples. The chain combines TRBV5-1 with TRBJ1-1; D perhaps matches TRBD1 (5 bases). In nucleotides, the CDR3 is TGCGCCAGCAGCTTGGAGGGGAAGAACACTGAAGCTTTCTTT. It is translated as CASSLEGKNTEAFF.